This TCR beta chain emerged from a study of identical twins. Findings of the study overall: Its conclusions, products of cross-sectional statistical analysis, did not come from following the same donors. Among beta out-of-frame sequences, excess sharing between twins appeared weaker. Analyses based on zero insertions could be partly confounded by invariant MAIT and iNKT cells.

TCRdb recomputed calls from the 5' RACE reads with MiXCR, one row per CDR3 protein. The sample holds fewer than 900,000 distinct CDR3 sequences, around 21% seen once. A remark on this clonotype: The antigen remains undetermined. One end of the junction varies from germline; a read error may be responsible.

The CDR3 totals 15 residues. Germline CDR1 MNHNS, CDR2 SASEGT. This sample was also put to use in a study of T cells expressing NK-cell markers. This second report adds: Once again these clonotypes came out on top in the CD3+CD56-NKG2C+ fraction of a few donors.

The specimen sequenced was PBMCs. V is TRBV6-1 and J is TRBJ2-7; 8 bases align to TRBD1. This clonotype was sampled from a woman aged 18-29 years in good health. This CDR3 is CASSATDRGWDEQYF. The CDR3 DNA reads TGTGCCAGCAGTGCAACCGACAGGGGCTGGGACGAGCAGTACTTT.